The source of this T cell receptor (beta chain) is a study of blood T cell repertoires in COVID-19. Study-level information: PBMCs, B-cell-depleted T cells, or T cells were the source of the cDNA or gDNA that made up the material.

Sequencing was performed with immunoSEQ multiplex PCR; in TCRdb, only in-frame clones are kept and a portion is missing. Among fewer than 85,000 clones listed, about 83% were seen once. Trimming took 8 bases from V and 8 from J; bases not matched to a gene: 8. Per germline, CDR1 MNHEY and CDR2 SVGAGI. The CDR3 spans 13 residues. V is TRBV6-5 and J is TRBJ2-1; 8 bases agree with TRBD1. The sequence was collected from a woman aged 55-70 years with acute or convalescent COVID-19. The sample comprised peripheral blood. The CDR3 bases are TGTGCCAGCCGGACTACAGGGGGATATGAGCAGTTCTTC. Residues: CASRTTGGYEQFF.